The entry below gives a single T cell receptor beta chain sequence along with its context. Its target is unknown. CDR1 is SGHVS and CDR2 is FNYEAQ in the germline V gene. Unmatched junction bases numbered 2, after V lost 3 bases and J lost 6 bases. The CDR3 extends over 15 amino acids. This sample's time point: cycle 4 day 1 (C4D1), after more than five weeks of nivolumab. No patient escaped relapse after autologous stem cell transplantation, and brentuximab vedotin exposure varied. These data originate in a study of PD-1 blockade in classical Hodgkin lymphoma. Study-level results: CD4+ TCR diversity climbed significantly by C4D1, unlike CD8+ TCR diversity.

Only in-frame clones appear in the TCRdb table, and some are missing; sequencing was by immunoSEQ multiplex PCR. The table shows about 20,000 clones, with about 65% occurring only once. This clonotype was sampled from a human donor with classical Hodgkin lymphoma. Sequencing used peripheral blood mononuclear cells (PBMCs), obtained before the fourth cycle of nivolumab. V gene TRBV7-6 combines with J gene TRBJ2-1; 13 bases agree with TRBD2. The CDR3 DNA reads TGTGCCAGCAGCTTCCGGACTAGCGGGAGCAATGAGCAGTTCTTC. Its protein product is CASSFRTSGSNEQFF.